The rows below give T cell receptor beta chains drawn from one sample of a study of beta chain features in type 1 diabetes. The method was immunoSEQ multiplex PCR; TCRdb's version includes in-frame clones alone and lacks a portion of them. The data contain 500,000 to 650,000 clones, 12% of them singletons. Sequenced input: naive CD4+ T cells from blood. These receptors were taken from a man younger than 45 with type 1 diabetes. Each CDR3 is given without its conserved first and last residue. Fields, in order: V gene, J gene, clone size, CDR3 protein. Not every row has a clone size; where given, it reads once, few, many or a size class.

>TRBV7-3|TRBJ1-1|-
ASSSSANTEAF
>TRBV9|TRBJ2-2|-
ASSSYGGTGELF
>TRBV5-1|TRBJ1-6|few
ASSSRGAPGNSPLH
>TRBV7-2|TRBJ2-3|few
ASRPGLAGGADTQY
>TRBV4-3|TRBJ2-3|few
ASSQDPQGTDTQY
>TRBV5-1|TRBJ2-1|-
ASSPRKTGGFLNEQF
>TRBV19|TRBJ2-1|few
ASSKLAGSNNEQF
>TRBV7-9|TRBJ1-2|few
ASSLAGLYGYT
>TRBV28|TRBJ2-3|-
ASSFSHTQY
>TRBV21-1|TRBJ1-5|-
ASSPKMQGVCNQPQH
>TRBV14|TRBJ2-3|few
ASSHRNEWGTTDTQY
>TRBV18|TRBJ1-5|few
TSSQGRDQPQH
>TRBV5-1|TRBJ2-7|few
ASSLSTGNEQY
>TRBV14|TRBJ1-1|few
ASSGGYTEAF
>TRBV6-5|TRBJ1-5|few
ASSYSGAHQPQH
>TRBV18|TRBJ1-1|-
ASSPPGNRNTEAF
>TRBV27|TRBJ2-3|few
ASSFVGADTQY
>TRBV28|TRBJ2-5|few
ASGSTETQY
>TRBV18|TRBJ2-3|few
ASSPPGAPGTDTQY
>TRBV5-1|TRBJ1-1|-
ASSLSKNTEAF
>TRBV10-2|TRBJ1-6|-
ASSDHRSPLH
>TRBV18|TRBJ1-5|-
ASSRLGVFAYSNQPQH
>TRBV10-3|TRBJ1-1|-
AMQGGGRNTEAF
>TRBV4-2|TRBJ2-6|few
ASSQDYERGSGANVLT
>TRBV18|TRBJ2-3|few
ASSPREDTQY
>TRBV19|TRBJ1-5|-
ASSPGMNQPQH
>TRBV7-8|TRBJ1-1|-
ASSLGGVGASEAF
>TRBV5-1|TRBJ2-1|-
ASSTGTSLSNEQF
>TRBV27|TRBJ2-7|few
ASSLFGTSGDYEQY
>TRBV7-2|TRBJ1-4|few
ASSRDRGHEKLF
>TRBV7-2|TRBJ2-7|few
ASSIQGHEQY
>TRBV6-1|TRBJ2-7|few
AIAGSAYEQY
>TRBV5-4|TRBJ1-6|few
ASRDRDNSPLH
>TRBV5-1|TRBJ2-1|few
ASSLDTYNEQF